This paragraph reports one TCR beta chain. The CDR3 consists of 14 residues. Trimming shortened V by 0 bases and J by 7 bases, and 10 bases separated the two germline ends. CDR1 and CDR2 (germline): SGHKS, YYEKEE (reference sequence). Sequencing was performed with immunoSEQ multiplex PCR; in TCRdb, only in-frame clones are kept and a portion is missing. The profile shows about 390,000 clones, around 87% of them singletons. This sample is drawn from a study of blood T cell repertoires in COVID-19. The source is a woman aged 60 to 75 with COVID-19, enrolled during active disease. The source material was peripheral blood. The rearrangement joins TRBV5-5 to TRBJ2-2; a possible D gene is TRBD1 (6 bases). The CDR3 nucleotides are TGTGCCAGCAGCTTGGACCACAGGGTCGGGGAGCTGTTTTTT. It encodes CASSLDHRVGELFF.